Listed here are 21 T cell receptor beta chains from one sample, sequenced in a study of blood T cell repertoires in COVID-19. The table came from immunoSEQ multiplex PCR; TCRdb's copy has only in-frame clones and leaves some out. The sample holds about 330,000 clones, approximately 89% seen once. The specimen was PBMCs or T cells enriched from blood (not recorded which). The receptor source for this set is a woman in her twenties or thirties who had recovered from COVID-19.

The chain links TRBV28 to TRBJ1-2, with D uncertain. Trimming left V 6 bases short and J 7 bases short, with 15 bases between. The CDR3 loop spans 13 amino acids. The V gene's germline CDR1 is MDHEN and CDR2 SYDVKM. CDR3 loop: CASRAGRRSGYTF. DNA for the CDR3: TGTGCCAGCAGGGCTGGTAGGCGGTCTGGCTACACCTTC.

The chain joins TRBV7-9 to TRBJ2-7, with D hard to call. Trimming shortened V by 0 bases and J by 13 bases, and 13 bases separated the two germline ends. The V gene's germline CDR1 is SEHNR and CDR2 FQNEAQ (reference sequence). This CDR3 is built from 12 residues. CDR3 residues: CASSLAPGPAYF. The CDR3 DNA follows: TGTGCCAGCAGCTTAGCGCCGGGTCCGGCATACTTC.

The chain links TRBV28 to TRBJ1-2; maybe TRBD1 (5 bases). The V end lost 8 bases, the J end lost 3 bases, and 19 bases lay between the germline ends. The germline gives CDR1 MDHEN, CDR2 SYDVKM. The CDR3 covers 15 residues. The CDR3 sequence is CASLSGGGGDYGYTF. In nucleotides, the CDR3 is TGTGCCAGCCTCTCGGGGGGAGGTGGGGACTATGGCTACACCTTC.

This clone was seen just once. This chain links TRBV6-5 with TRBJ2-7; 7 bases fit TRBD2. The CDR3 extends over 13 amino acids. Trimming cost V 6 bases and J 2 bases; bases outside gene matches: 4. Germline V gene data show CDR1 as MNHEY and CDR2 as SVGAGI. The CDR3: CASRISGTYEQYF. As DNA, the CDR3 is TGTGCCAGCAGGATCAGCGGGACCTACGAGCAGTACTTC.

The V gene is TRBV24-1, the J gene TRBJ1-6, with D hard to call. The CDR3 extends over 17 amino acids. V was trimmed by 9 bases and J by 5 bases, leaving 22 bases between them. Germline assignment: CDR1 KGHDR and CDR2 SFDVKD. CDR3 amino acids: CATRRSNLSQDNSPLHF. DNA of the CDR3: TGTGCCACCCGGAGGAGTAATTTAAGTCAGGATAATTCACCCCTCCACTTT.

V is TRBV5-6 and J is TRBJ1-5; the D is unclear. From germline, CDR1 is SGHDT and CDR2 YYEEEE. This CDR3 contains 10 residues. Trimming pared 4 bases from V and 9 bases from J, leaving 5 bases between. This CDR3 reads CASSLRPQHF. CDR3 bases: TGTGCCAGCAGCCTTCGGCCCCAGCATTTT.

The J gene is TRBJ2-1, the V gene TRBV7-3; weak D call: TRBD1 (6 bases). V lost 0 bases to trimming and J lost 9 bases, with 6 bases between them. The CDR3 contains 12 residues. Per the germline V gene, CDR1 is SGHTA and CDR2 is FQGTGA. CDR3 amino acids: CASSLTGGEQFF. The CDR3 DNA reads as TGTGCCAGCAGCTTAACAGGGGGTGAGCAGTTCTTC.

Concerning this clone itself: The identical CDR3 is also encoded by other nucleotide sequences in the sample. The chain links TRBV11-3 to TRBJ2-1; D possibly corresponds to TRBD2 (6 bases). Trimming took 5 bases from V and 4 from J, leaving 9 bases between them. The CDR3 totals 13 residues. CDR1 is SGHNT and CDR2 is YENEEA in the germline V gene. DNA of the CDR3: TGTGCCAGCAGCCCCCGGGGGTACAATGAGCAGTTCTTC. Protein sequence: CASSPRGYNEQFF.

CDR3 DNA sequence: TGCGCCAGCAGCTTGGGAGATAATTCACCCCTCCACTTT. Its translation is CASSLGDNSPLHF. The chain has TRBV5-1 and TRBJ1-6; no clear D gene. CDR3 size: 13 residues. Germline CDR1 is SGHRS and CDR2 is YFSETQ. Trimming shortened V by 0 bases and J by 5 bases, and 3 bases separated the two germline ends.

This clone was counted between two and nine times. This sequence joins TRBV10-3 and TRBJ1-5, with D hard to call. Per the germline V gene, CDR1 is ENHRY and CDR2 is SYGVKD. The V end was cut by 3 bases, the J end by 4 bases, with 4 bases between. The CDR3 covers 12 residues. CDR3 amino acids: CAISDQNQPQHF. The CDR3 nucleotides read TGTGCCATCAGTGACCAAAATCAGCCCCAGCATTTT.

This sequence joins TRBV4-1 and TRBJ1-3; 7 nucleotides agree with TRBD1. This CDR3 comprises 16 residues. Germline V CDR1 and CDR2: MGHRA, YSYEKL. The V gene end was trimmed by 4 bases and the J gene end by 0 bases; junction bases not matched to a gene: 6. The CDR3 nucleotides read TGCGCCAGCAGCCCGCCCGGGACAGTCTCTGGAAACACCATATATTTT. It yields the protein CASSPPGTVSGNTIYF.

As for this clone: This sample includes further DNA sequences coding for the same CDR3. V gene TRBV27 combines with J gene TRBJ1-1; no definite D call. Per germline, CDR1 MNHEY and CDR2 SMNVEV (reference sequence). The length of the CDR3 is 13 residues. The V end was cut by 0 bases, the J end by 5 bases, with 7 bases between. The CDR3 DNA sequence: TGTGCCAGCAGTTTATCGGGCGGGACTGAAGCTTTCTTT. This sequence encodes CASSLSGGTEAFF.

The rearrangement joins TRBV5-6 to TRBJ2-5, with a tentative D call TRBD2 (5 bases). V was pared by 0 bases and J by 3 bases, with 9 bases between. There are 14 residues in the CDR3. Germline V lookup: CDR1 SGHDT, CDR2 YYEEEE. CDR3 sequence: CASSLGLLKETQYF. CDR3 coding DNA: TGTGCCAGCAGCTTGGGACTACTAAAAGAGACCCAGTACTTC.

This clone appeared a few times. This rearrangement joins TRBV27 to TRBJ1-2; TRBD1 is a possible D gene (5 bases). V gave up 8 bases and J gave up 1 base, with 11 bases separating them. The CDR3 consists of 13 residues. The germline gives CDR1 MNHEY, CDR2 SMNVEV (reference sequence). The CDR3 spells CASAKQVNYGYTF. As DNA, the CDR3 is TGTGCCAGCGCTAAACAGGTTAACTATGGCTACACCTTC.

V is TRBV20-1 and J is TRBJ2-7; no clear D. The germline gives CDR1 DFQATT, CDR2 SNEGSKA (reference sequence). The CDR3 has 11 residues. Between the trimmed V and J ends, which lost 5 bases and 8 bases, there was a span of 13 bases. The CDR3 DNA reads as TGCAGTGCTGCCCTTTCGAGAAAGCAGTACTTC. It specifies CSAALSRKQYF.

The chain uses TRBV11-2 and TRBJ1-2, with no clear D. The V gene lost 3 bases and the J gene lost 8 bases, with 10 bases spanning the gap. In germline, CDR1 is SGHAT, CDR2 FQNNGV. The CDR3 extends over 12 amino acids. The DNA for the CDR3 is TGTGCCAGCAGCTTTCTTAGGAGGGGCTACACCTTC. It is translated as CASSFLRRGYTF.

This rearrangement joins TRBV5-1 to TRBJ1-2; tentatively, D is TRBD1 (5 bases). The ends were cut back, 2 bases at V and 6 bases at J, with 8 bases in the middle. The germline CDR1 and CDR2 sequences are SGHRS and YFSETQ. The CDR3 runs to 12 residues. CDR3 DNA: TGCGCCAGCAGCTTAGGGGTCAATGGCTACACCTTC. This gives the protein CASSLGVNGYTF.

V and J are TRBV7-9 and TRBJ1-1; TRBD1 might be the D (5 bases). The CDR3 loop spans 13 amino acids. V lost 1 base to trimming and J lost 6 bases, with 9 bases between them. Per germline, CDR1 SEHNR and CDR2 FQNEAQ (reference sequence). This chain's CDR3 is CASSLGQLAEAFF. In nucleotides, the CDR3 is TGTGCCAGCAGCTTAGGACAGCTCGCTGAAGCTTTCTTT.

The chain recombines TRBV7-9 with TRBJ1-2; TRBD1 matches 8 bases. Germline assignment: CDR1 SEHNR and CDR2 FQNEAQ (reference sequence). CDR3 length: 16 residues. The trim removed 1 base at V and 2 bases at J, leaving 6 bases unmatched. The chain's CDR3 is CASSLVGQGGNYGYTF. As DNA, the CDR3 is TGTGCCAGCAGCTTAGTCGGACAGGGAGGGAACTATGGCTACACCTTC. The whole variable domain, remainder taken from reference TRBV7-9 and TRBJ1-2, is DTGVSQNPRHKITKRGQNVTFRCDPISEHNRLYWYRQTLGQGPEFLTYFQNEAQLEKSRLLSDRFSAERPKGSFSTLEIQRTEQGDSAMYLCASSLVGQGGNYGYTFGSGTRLTVV.

The CDR3, as DNA: TGCGCCAGCAGCTTGGCCGGGACACGACAAGAGACCCAGTACTTC. Translated: CASSLAGTRQETQYF. The rearrangement links TRBV5-1 to TRBJ2-5; possible D gene TRBD1, 6 bases. CDR1 and CDR2 from the germline V gene are SGHRS and YFSETQ. The CDR3 totals 15 residues. Trimming took 0 bases from V and 2 from J, leaving 11 bases between them.

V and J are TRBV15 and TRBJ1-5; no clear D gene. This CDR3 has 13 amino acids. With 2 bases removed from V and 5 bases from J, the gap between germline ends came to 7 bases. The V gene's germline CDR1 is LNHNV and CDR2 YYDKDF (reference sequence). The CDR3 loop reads CATSRPQYQPQHF. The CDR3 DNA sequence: TGTGCCACCAGCAGACCCCAATATCAGCCCCAGCATTTT.